The T cell receptor beta chain under discussion was sequenced for a study of identical twins. Study-wide points: Abundant beta clonotypes from cord blood had fewer insertions, unlike memory repertoires, which showed none.

This clonotype occurred many times. Its antigen remains unidentified. The CDR3 has 14 amino acids. Germline V gives CDR1 MRHNA, CDR2 SNTAGT. The junction had 6 bases not matched to a gene; V was cut back by 5 bases and J by 4 bases. After template switching added a universal primer site, the resulting cDNA carried unique molecular identifiers. TCRdb called the 5' RACE reads again in MiXCR, with one record for every CDR3 protein. This repertoire shows fewer than 900,000 distinct CDR3 sequences, 21% found once; its top ten account for about 4.3%. This same sample was also taken into another study, of T cells expressing NK-cell markers.

This receptor was taken from a woman between 18 and 29 years old in good health. Sequenced: PBMCs. The chain joins TRBV6-4 to TRBJ2-3; 7 bases line up with TRBD1. The CDR3 reads CASSPTGFPDTQYF. Here the CDR3 DNA reads TGTGCCAGCAGTCCGACAGGGTTCCCAGATACGCAGTATTTT.